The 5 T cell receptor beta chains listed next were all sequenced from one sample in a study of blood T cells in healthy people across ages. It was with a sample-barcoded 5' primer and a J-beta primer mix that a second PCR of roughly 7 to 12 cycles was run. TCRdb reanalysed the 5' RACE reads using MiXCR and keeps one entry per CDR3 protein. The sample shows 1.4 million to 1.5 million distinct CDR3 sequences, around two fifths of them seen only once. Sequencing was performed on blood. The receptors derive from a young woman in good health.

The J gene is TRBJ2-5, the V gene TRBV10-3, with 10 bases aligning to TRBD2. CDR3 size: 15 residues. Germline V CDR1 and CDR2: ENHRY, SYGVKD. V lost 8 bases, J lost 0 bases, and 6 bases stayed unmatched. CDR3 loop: CAIAPSGGDQETQYF. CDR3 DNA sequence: TGTGCCATCGCGCCCAGCGGGGGGGACCAAGAGACCCAGTACTTC.

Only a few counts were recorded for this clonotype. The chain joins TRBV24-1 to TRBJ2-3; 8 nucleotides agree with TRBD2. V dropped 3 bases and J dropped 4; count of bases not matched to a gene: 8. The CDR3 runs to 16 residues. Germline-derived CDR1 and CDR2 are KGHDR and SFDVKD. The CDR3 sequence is CATSDPGGGRSDTQYF. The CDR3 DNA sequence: TGTGCCACCAGTGATCCGGGAGGCGGGAGGTCAGATACGCAGTATTTT.

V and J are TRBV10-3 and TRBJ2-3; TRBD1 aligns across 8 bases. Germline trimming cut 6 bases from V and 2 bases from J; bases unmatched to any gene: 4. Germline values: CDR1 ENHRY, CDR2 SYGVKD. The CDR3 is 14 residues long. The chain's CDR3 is CAISPRGPTDTQYF. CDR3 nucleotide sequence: TGTGCCATCAGCCCCAGGGGGCCCACAGATACGCAGTATTTT.

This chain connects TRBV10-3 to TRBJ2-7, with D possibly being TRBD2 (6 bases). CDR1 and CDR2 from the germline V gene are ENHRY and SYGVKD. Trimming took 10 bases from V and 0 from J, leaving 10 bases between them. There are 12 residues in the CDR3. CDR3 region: CATHSGSYEQYF. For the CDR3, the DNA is TGTGCCACCCATAGCGGCTCCTACGAGCAGTACTTC.

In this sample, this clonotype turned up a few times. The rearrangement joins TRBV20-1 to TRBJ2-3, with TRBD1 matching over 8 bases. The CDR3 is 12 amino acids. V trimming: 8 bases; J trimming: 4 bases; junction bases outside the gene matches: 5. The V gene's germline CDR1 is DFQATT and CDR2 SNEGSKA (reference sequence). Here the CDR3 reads CSPGRGPDTQYF. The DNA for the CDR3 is TGCAGTCCAGGCAGGGGGCCAGATACGCAGTATTTT.